Following are 20 T cell receptor beta chains from one sample sequenced in a study of T cell repertoires in cytomegalovirus infection. TCRdb passed the reads through MiXCR, listing each CDR3 protein once. This table has hundreds of thousands of distinct CDR3 sequences, approximately 24% appearing once. What was sequenced was CD8+ T cells from PBMCs. Source of these receptors: a human donor in good health (CMV status not recorded). Some clones in this sample may be carry-over from other donors' samples.

The chain uses TRBV9 and TRBJ1-2; D perhaps matches TRBD1 (5 bases). In germline, CDR1 is SGDLS, CDR2 YYNGEE. V was pared by 3 bases and J by 5 bases, with 17 bases between. CDR3 length: 15 amino acids. This chain's CDR3 is CASSESGTEEYGYTF. The CDR3 DNA reads TGTGCCAGCAGCGAGTCCGGGACGGAGGAATATGGCTACACCTTC.

V is TRBV7-9 and J is TRBJ2-3; D is perhaps TRBD2 (5 bases). The CDR3 is 14 amino acids. CDR1 and CDR2 from the germline V gene are SEHNR and FQNEAQ (reference sequence). Trimming left V 5 bases short and J 8 bases short, with 17 bases between. The CDR3 region has the DNA TGTGCCAGCAGCCCCGAGGGCGGCGGAGCTACGCAGTATTTT. Residues: CASSPEGGGATQYF.

Regarding this clonotype: A much larger clone sits a single nucleotide away, making a read error possible. The genes are TRBV7-4 and TRBJ2-5; 10 bases are shared with TRBD2. Trimming cost V 5 bases and J 2 bases; bases outside gene matches: 5. This CDR3 comprises 15 residues. Germline assignment: CDR1 SGHVT and CDR2 SQSDAQ. The CDR3 loop is CASSIRTSGQETQYF. CDR3 sequence (DNA): TGTGCCAGCAGCATCAGGACTAGCGGTCAAGAGACCCAGTACTTC.

This clonotype was recorded a few times. This chain uses TRBV5-1 with TRBJ2-7, with TRBD1 as a possible D gene (6 bases). CDR3 length: 15 residues. Per germline, CDR1 SGHRS and CDR2 YFSETQ. Deletions cut 0 bases from V and 0 bases from J, with 10 bases between. The CDR3 bases are TGCGCCAGCAGCTTGGTACAGGGCCCCTCCTACGAGCAGTACTTC. It translates to CASSLVQGPSYEQYF.

The chain recombines TRBV19 with TRBJ2-1, with D unresolved. The ends were cut back, 3 bases at V and 6 bases at J, with 12 bases in the middle. Germline V lookup: CDR1 LNHDA, CDR2 SQIVND (reference sequence). The CDR3 is 14 amino acids. The CDR3 region is CASSMGPHLNEQFF. CDR3 DNA: TGTGCCAGTAGTATGGGCCCTCATCTCAATGAGCAGTTCTTC. The full variable domain, rest sourced from reference TRBV19 and TRBJ2-1, is DGGITQSPKYLFRKEGQNVTLSCEQNLNHDAMYWYRQDPGQGLRLIYYSQIVNDFQKGDIAEGYSVSREKKESFPLTVTSAQKNPTAFYLCASSMGPHLNEQFFGPGTRLTVL.

Many counts were recorded for this clonotype. The V gene is TRBV7-8, the J gene TRBJ1-1, with TRBD1 identical over 7 bases. Germline V gives CDR1 SGHVS, CDR2 FQNEAQ. The length of the CDR3 is 17 residues. The V segment lost 1 base and the J segment 0 bases; nucleotides outside the gene matches: 8. The CDR3 sequence is CASSLEGAGVLNTEAFF. DNA of the CDR3: TGTGCCAGCAGCTTAGAGGGGGCAGGGGTACTGAACACTGAAGCTTTCTTT.

This chain joins TRBV28 and TRBJ2-7; a possible D gene is TRBD1 (5 bases). The CDR3 loop spans 15 amino acids. CDR1 MDHEN and CDR2 SYDVKM come from the germline V gene. Trimming cost V 5 bases and J 6 bases, with 20 bases left between them. The CDR3 DNA is TGTGCCAGCAGTCCGTCCACAGGACCCTTGGGCGAGCAGTACGTC. It codes for CASSPSTGPLGEQYV.

V gene TRBV6-4 combines with J gene TRBJ2-1; 16 bases line up with TRBD2. Germline-derived CDR1 and CDR2 are MRHNA and SNTAGT. The CDR3 spans 17 residues. The trim removed 0 bases at V and 8 bases at J, leaving 4 bases unmatched. The CDR3 spells CASSDSPGTSGGDEQFF. As DNA, the CDR3 is TGTGCCAGCAGTGACTCCCCTGGGACTAGCGGGGGGGATGAGCAGTTCTTC.

V and J are TRBV29-1 and TRBJ2-1, with 7 bases fitting TRBD1. The trim removed 6 bases at V and 4 bases at J, leaving 9 bases unmatched. Germline CDR1 is SQVTM and CDR2 is ANQGSEA. This CDR3 comprises 14 residues. The CDR3 nucleotides are TGCAGCGTGGGCCGGGACAGCCGTTACAATGAGCAGTTCTTC. Translated, it gives CSVGRDSRYNEQFF.

This clonotype was detected ten times or more. The chain joins TRBV7-9 to TRBJ1-1, with 8 bases identical to TRBD1. The ends lost 5 bases at V and 4 bases at J; junction bases unmatched: 6. The CDR3 has 14 residues. Germline assignment: CDR1 SEHNR and CDR2 FQNEAQ (reference sequence). CDR3 amino acids: CASSPGQGTTEAFF. Here the CDR3 DNA reads TGTGCCAGCAGCCCCGGACAGGGTACCACTGAAGCTTTCTTT.

The rearrangement joins TRBV11-3 to TRBJ2-2; TRBD2 agrees at 9 bases. The V segment lost 5 bases and the J segment 4 bases; nucleotides outside the gene matches: 8. The CDR3 consists of 16 residues. CDR1 and CDR2 (germline): SGHNT, YENEEA. The CDR3 bases are TGTGCCAGCAGCGCAGACAGCGGGGGGCTCACCGGGGAGCTGTTTTTT. This translates into CASSADSGGLTGELFF. Together with reference TRBV11-3 and TRBJ2-2, the CDR3 gives the full variable domain: EAGVVQSPRYKIIEKKQPVAFWCNPISGHNTLYWYLQNLGQGPELLIRYENEEAVDDSQLPKDRFSAERLKGVDSTLKIQPAELGDSAVYLCASSADSGGLTGELFFGEGSRLTVL.

This chain links TRBV20-1 with TRBJ1-1; D uncertain. The CDR3 is 14 amino acids. Trimming shortened V by 1 base and J by 0 bases, and 9 bases separated the two germline ends. CDR1 is DFQATT and CDR2 is SNEGSKA in the germline V gene (reference sequence). DNA of the CDR3: TGCAGTGCTAGAGTAGAGGGCGTGAACACTGAAGCTTTCTTT. Protein: CSARVEGVNTEAFF.

The chain has TRBV27 and TRBJ2-1, with D possibly TRBD2 on 6 matching bases. The germline gives CDR1 MNHEY, CDR2 SMNVEV (reference sequence). CDR3 length: 16 amino acids. V was pared by 5 bases and J by 2 bases, with 16 bases between. The CDR3 is CASSTLVLAAYNEQFF. Written as DNA, the CDR3 is TGTGCCAGCAGTACCCTGGTGTTAGCGGCCTACAATGAGCAGTTCTTC.

This clonotype occurred once. The rearrangement links TRBV5-1 to TRBJ2-2; D perhaps matches TRBD1 (6 bases). CDR1 and CDR2 (germline): SGHRS, YFSETQ. The length of the CDR3 is 15 residues. The ends were cut back, 5 bases at V and 7 bases at J, with 18 bases in the middle. CDR3 bases: TGCGCCAGCAGAGATACAGGGAATCAGGGCGGGGAGCTGTTTTTT. Encoded protein: CASRDTGNQGGELFF.

This clonotype was seen more than once but under ten times. The V gene is TRBV12-3 or TRBV12-4, the J gene TRBJ2-7, with D tentatively TRBD1 (6 bases). V shed 6 bases and J shed 3 bases, with 18 bases lying between them. The CDR3 has 15 amino acids. The CDR3 nucleotides are TGTGCCAGCAGATCAATAACAGGGAGTTTCTACGAGCAGTACTTC. It yields the protein CASRSITGSFYEQYF.

At least ten counts were recorded for this clonotype. V and J are TRBV28 and TRBJ1-1; D gene uncertain. V was cut by 3 bases and J by 1 base, with 9 bases left in between. CDR1 and CDR2 (germline): MDHEN, SYDVKM. This CDR3 region has 14 residues. This CDR3 reads CASSFIQSNTEAFF. The DNA of the CDR3 is TGTGCCAGCAGTTTTATTCAATCGAACACTGAAGCTTTCTTT.

Many counts were recorded for this clonotype. This chain links TRBV7-9 with TRBJ2-2, with TRBD2 matching 7 bases. Trimming removed 7 bases from V and 2 bases from J; junction bases left unmatched: 10. The germline V gene has CDR1 SEHNR and CDR2 FQNEAQ (reference sequence). CDR3 size: 16 residues. DNA for the CDR3: TGTGCCAGCAACAAAGCGGGGCACCAAAACACCGGGGAGCTGTTTTTT. This translates into CASNKAGHQNTGELFF.

The J gene is TRBJ1-5, the V gene TRBV10-1, with D possibly matching TRBD1 (5 bases). The CDR3 covers 14 residues. Germline V gives CDR1 WNHNN, CDR2 SYGVQD (reference sequence). The germline V and J ends were trimmed by 8 bases and 0 bases, with 11 bases remaining between them. CDR3 residues: CASLGTGSNQPQHF. DNA for the CDR3: TGCGCCAGCCTCGGTACAGGTAGCAATCAGCCCCAGCATTTT.

Comments on this clonotype: This may be a read error: a much more frequent sequence differs by one nucleotide. The chain has TRBV7-2 and TRBJ2-2, with 10 bases identical to TRBD2. Per the germline V gene, CDR1 is SGHTA and CDR2 is FQGNSA. The V and J ends lost 2 bases and 9 bases, in that order; junction bases with no gene match: 15. This CDR3 has 18 residues. CDR3 in amino acids: CASSLKAGGTFFERELFF. The DNA of the CDR3 is TGTGCCAGCAGCTTAAAAGCGGGGGGGACCTTTTTTGAACGGGAGCTGTTTTTT.

This clonotype was detected ten times or more. The chain recombines TRBV7-9 with TRBJ1-6; TRBD1 matches at 8 bases. CDR1 and CDR2 (germline): SEHNR, FQNEAQ (reference sequence). Trimming took 5 bases from V and 3 from J; bases not matched to a gene: 9. The CDR3 has 17 amino acids. The CDR3 sequence: CASSSRDRPLYNSPLHF. In DNA form, the CDR3 reads TGTGCCAGCAGCAGCCGGGACAGGCCCCTCTATAATTCACCCCTCCACTTT.